This TCR beta chain was identified in a study of long-term antiretroviral therapy in people with HIV. This clone showed up just once. Version v3.0 of the immunoSEQ assay was performed at survey level. The method was immunoSEQ multiplex PCR; TCRdb's version includes in-frame clones alone and lacks a portion of them. This table holds 25,000 to 35,000 clones, approximately 88% found once. The CDR3 extends over 15 amino acids. CDR1 and CDR2 from the germline V gene are LGHNT and FRNRAP. The V and J ends lost 4 bases and 4 bases respectively, with 14 bases between them. The TCR sequence derives from a man under 40 with HIV. Source: unsorted PBMCs, taken roughly 2.7 years after starting antiretroviral therapy. This chain uses TRBV12-5 with TRBJ2-1; D might be TRBD1 or TRBD2, each matching 7 bases. For the CDR3, the DNA is TGTGCTAGTGGTTCCCAGGGGGGGGGTTACAATGAGCAGTTCTTC. Encoded protein: CASGSQGGGYNEQFF. Full variable domain (remainder filled in from reference TRBV12-5 and TRBJ2-1): DARVTQTPRHKVTEMGQEVTMRCQPILGHNTVFWYRQTMMQGLELLAYFRNRAPLDDSGMPKDRFSAEMPDATLATLKIQPSEPRDSAVYFCASGSQGGGYNEQFFGPGTRLTVL.